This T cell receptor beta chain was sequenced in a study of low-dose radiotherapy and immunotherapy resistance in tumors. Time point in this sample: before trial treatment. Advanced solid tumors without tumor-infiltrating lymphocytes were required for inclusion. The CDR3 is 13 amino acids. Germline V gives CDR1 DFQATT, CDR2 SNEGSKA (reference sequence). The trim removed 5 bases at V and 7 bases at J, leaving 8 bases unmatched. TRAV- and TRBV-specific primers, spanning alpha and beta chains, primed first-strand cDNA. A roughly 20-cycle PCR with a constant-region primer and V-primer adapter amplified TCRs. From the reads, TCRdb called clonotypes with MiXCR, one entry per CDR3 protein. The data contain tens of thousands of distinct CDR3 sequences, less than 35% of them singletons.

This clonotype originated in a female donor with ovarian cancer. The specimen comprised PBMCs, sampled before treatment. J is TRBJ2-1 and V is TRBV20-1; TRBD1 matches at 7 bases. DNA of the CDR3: TGCAGTGCTGGGAAGGGGGCTTTGAATGAGCAGTTCTTC. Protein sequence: CSAGKGALNEQFF.